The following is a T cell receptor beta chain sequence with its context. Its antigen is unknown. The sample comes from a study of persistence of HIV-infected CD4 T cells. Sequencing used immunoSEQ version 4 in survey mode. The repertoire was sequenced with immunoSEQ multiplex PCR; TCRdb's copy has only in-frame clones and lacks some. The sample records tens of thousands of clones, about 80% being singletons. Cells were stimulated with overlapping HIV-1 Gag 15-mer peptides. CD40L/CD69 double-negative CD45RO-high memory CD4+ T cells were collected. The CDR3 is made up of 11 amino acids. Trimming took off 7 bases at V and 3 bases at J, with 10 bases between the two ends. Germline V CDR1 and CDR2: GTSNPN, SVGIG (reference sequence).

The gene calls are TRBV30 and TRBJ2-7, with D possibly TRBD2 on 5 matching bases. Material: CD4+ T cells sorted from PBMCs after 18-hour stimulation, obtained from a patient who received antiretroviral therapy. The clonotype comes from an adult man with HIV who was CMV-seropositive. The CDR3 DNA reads TGTGCCTTCCTCGGAGGCTACGAGCAGTACTTC. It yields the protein CAFLGGYEQYF.